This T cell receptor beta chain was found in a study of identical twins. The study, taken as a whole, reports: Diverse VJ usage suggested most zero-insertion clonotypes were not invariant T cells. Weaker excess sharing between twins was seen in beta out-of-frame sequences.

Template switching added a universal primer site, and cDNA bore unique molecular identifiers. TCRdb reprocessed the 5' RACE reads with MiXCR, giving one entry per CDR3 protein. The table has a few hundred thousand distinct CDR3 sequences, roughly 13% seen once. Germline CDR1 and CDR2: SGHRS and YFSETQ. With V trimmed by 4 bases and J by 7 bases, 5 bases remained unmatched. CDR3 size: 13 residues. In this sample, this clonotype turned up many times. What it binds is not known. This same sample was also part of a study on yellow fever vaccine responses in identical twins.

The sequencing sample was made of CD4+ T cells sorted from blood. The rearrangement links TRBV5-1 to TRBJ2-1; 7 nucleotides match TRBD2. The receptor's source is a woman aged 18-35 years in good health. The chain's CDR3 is CASSVHSGNEQFF. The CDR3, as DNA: TGCGCCAGCAGCGTACATAGCGGGAATGAGCAGTTCTTC.